The 5 T cell receptor beta chains presented below share a single source sample, sequenced in a study of T cells after yellow fever vaccination. TCRdb passed the 5' RACE reads through MiXCR, listing each CDR3 protein once. This sample has some 300,000 distinct CDR3 sequences; less than 9.5% occur once, and the top ten carry 3% to 3.5%. The sequenced sample was CD4+ T cells sorted from PBMCs, obtained 5 days after the yellow fever booster vaccination. Every receptor here comes from a man aged 18-30 years who received the YFV17D yellow fever vaccine.

This clonotype was counted at least ten times. J is TRBJ2-3 and V is TRBV20-1; D might be TRBD2 (5 bases). The V and J ends lost 6 bases and 4 bases respectively, with 14 bases between them. The germline V gene encodes CDR1 DFQATT and CDR2 SNEGSKA (reference sequence). This CDR3 spans 13 amino acids. The CDR3 here is CSALVGRADTQYF. The CDR3 bases are TGCAGTGCCCTGGTAGGGCGGGCAGATACGCAGTATTTT.

The chain employs TRBV7-3 and TRBJ2-7; 7 bases are shared with TRBD1. V gave up 5 bases and J gave up 0 bases; unmatched junction bases: 7. Germline assignment: CDR1 SGHTA and CDR2 FQGTGA. The CDR3 has 15 residues. CDR3 amino acids: CASSPERTGSYEQYV. The CDR3 DNA reads TGTGCCAGCAGCCCTGAACGGACAGGCTCCTACGAGCAGTACGTC.

The rearrangement uses TRBV5-1 and TRBJ2-1, with D unresolved. Germline V gene lookup returns CDR1 SGHRS and CDR2 YFSETQ. Trimming took off 0 bases at V and 2 bases at J, with 9 bases between the two ends. The CDR3 covers 15 residues. In DNA form, the CDR3 reads TGCGCCAGCAGCTTGGTGCCAGGCACCTACAATGAGCAGTTCTTC. Translation gives CASSLVPGTYNEQFF.

This clonotype was observed at least ten times. The genes are TRBV7-2 and TRBJ2-5, with D possibly being TRBD2 (7 bases). The CDR3 is 14 residues long. From germline, CDR1 is SGHTA and CDR2 FQGNSA. Trimming removed 3 bases at V and 4 bases at J, with 12 bases between. As DNA, the CDR3 is TGTGCCAGCAGCTTTGGGGGGGGCAGAGAGACCCAGTACTTC. This encodes CASSFGGGRETQYF.

This clonotype was seen a handful of times. The V and J genes are TRBV7-2 and TRBJ1-2; D is unresolved. V lost 6 bases and J lost 0, with 14 bases in between. The CDR3 consists of 15 residues. Per the germline V gene, CDR1 is SGHTA and CDR2 is FQGNSA. The CDR3 DNA is TGTGCCAGCAGAGAGACCCCCGGCTCTAACTATGGCTACACCTTC. Amino acids: CASRETPGSNYGYTF.